A selection of T cell receptor beta chains follows, all from one sample in a study of shared clonotypes between healthy human individuals. Data came from immunoSEQ multiplex PCR; TCRdb stores just in-frame clones and leaves some out. Of about 2 million clones in the sample, approximately 94% are singletons; the top ten hold more than 0.95%. Sequenced: naive CD8+ T cells sorted from blood. Every receptor here comes from a man younger than 35 in good health. The CDR3 runs from the conserved cysteine through the conserved F or W. D genes are given only for firm matches. Clone sizes are given selectively: once, few, many, or a class where the clone is expanded.

D	size	V	J	CDR3	DNA
-	-	TRBV29-1	TRBJ2-1	CSVEDWGGHGEQFF	TGCAGCGTTGAAGATTGGGGGGGGCATGGTGAGCAGTTCTTC
-	-	TRBV2	TRBJ2-7	CASSLGGWSSYEQYF	TGTGCCAGCAGCCTCGGTGGGTGGAGCTCCTACGAGCAGTACTTC
-	-	TRBV19	TRBJ1-6	CASIPPGAEALHF	TGTGCCAGTATCCCTCCAGGAGCGGAAGCCCTCCACTTT
-	-	TRBV18	TRBJ1-2	CASSTGIYGYTF	TGTGCCAGCTCAACAGGGATCTATGGCTACACCTTC
TRBD2	-	TRBV2	TRBJ2-7	CASSVSSGVYEQYF	TGTGCCAGCAGTGTGTCTAGCGGGGTCTACGAGCAGTACTTC
-	-	TRBV15	TRBJ2-7	CATSRDEESSYEQYF	TGTGCCACCAGCAGAGATGAGGAGAGCTCCTACGAGCAGTACTTC
TRBD1	once	TRBV27	TRBJ1-1	CASSYRGRDTEAFF	TGTGCCAGCAGTTACAGGGGAAGGGACACTGAAGCTTTCTTT
-	-	TRBV5-6	TRBJ2-7	CASSLPTAAHEQYF	TGTGCCAGCAGCTTGCCGACAGCGGCCCACGAGCAGTACTTC
-	-	TRBV9	TRBJ2-7	CASSAGSGVTYEQYF	TGTGCCAGCAGCGCGGGCTCAGGGGTCACCTACGAGCAGTACTTC
-	-	TRBV19	TRBJ1-6	CASSMTRFSPLHF	TGTGCCAGTAGTATGACCAGGTTCTCACCCCTCCACTTT
TRBD1	-	TRBV11-2	TRBJ2-7	CASSSLDRTGGYEQYF	TGTGCCAGCAGCTCCTTGGACAGGACAGGGGGCTACGAGCAGTACTTC
-	-	TRBV29-1	TRBJ2-7	CSVPSGWDEQYF	TGCAGCGTTCCCTCAGGGTGGGACGAGCAGTACTTC
TRBD2	-	TRBV7-8	TRBJ2-1	CAGGTSAYNEQFF	TGTGCCGGCGGGACTAGTGCCTACAATGAGCAGTTCTTC
-	once	TRBV19	TRBJ2-7	CASSSLGFYEQYF	TGTGCCAGTAGTAGCCTAGGCTTCTACGAGCAGTACTTC
TRBD2	once	TRBV5-1	TRBJ2-1	CASSSAGGVGEQFF	TGCGCCAGCAGCTCGGCGGGAGGGGTTGGTGAGCAGTTCTTC
TRBD1	-	TRBV11-2	TRBJ2-7	CASSLARQGSYEQYF	TGTGCCAGCAGCTTAGCTAGACAGGGTTCCTACGAGCAGTACTTC
TRBD1	-	TRBV11-3	TRBJ2-2	CASSPRQGANTGELFF	TGTGCCAGCAGCCCAAGACAGGGGGCCAACACCGGGGAGCTGTTTTTT
-	-	TRBV5-1	TRBJ2-7	CASSLAGSYEQYF	TGCGCCAGCAGCTTGGCCGGTTCCTACGAGCAGTACTTC
TRBD1	once	TRBV2	TRBJ1-5	CASRRQGAEQPQHF	TGTGCCAGCAGGCGACAGGGGGCTGAACAGCCCCAGCATTTT
TRBD2	-	TRBV7-6	TRBJ2-1	CASSLSGSGLEQFF	TGTGCCAGCAGCTTAAGCGGGAGTGGGTTAGAGCAGTTCTTC